The 21 T cell receptor beta chains in this list originate from one sample, sequenced in a study of cytomegalovirus exposure and HLA in healthy donors. PCR was performed using 60 Vbeta and 13 Jbeta primers. The repertoire was sequenced with immunoSEQ multiplex PCR; TCRdb's copy has only in-frame clones and lacks some. The table records just under 95,000 clones, about 80% of them present only once. The sequenced sample was PBMCs. These TCRs come from a human donor in good health.

The chain joins TRBV21-1 to TRBJ1-1; TRBD1 reflects the table's D call only, with no check against the DNA. TRBV21-1 is tagged as a pseudogene. The CDR3 contains 13 residues. The CDR3 sequence: CASSTTANTEAFF. CDR3 nucleotides: TGTGCCAGCAGCACCACAGCGAACACTGAAGCTTTCTTT.

V and J are TRBV9 and TRBJ2-2; 14 positions match TRBD2. V lost 0 bases to trimming and J lost 1 base; unmatched junction nucleotides: 5. CDR3 length equals 19 residues. Germline CDR1 reads SGDLS; CDR2 reads YYNGEE. The CDR3 nucleotides are TGTGCCAGCAGCGTAGGACTAGCGGGAGGGCCGGTGAACACCGGGGAGCTGTTTTTT. It yields the protein CASSVGLAGGPVNTGELFF.

The CDR3: CASRPDRGLSGRNEQFF. CDR3 bases: TGCGCCAGCAGACCGGACAGGGGGCTTAGCGGGAGGAATGAGCAGTTCTTC. The chain combines TRBV4-3 with TRBJ2-1; perhaps TRBD1 as D (11 bases). From germline, CDR1 is LGHNA and CDR2 YSLEER. The CDR3 covers 17 residues. V was trimmed by 6 bases and J by 7 bases, leaving 25 bases between them.

The chain joins TRBV10-3 to TRBJ1-1; 9 bases match TRBD1. The germline gives CDR1 ENHRY, CDR2 SYGVKD. V trimming: 8 bases; J trimming: 1 base; junction bases outside the gene matches: 2. The CDR3 length is 13 residues. The chain's CDR3 is CAIPGQGNTEAFF. As DNA, the CDR3 is TGTGCCATCCCGGGACAGGGGAACACTGAAGCTTTCTTT.

This rearrangement joins TRBV4-1 to TRBJ1-5, with 7 bases that match TRBD1. This CDR3 contains 13 residues. Germline V gives CDR1 MGHRA, CDR2 YSYEKL. Trimming at V came to 8 bases and at J to 9 bases, leaving 10 bases not matched to a gene. The CDR3 DNA reads TGCGCCAGCCGAGGGACAGCCGAATCGCCCCAGCATTTT. Translated, it gives CASRGTAESPQHF.

The genes are TRBV14 and TRBJ2-2; no reliable D call. V was cut by 0 bases and J by 6 bases, with 5 bases left in between. Germline CDR1 SGHDN, CDR2 FVKESK. CDR3 length: 13 amino acids. Here the CDR3 DNA reads TGTGCCAGCAGCCAAGACAAGCCCGGGGAGCTGTTTTTT. Its protein product is CASSQDKPGELFF.

The chain joins TRBV5-6 to TRBJ1-1; TRBD1 matches 8 bases. V lost 4 bases to trimming and J lost 4 bases; unmatched junction nucleotides: 12. This CDR3 comprises 16 residues. Per the germline V gene, CDR1 is SGHDT and CDR2 is YYEEEE. The DNA for the CDR3 is TGTGCCAGCAGCCCGCGACAGGGGCAGCTGCGCACTGAAGCTTTCTTT. Protein sequence: CASSPRQGQLRTEAFF.

This clone was recorded a few times. The chain joins TRBV2 to TRBJ1-2; 10 nucleotides match TRBD1. The junction had 2 bases not matched to a gene; V was cut back by 9 bases and J by 4 bases. The CDR3 has 12 amino acids. Germline CDR1 SNHLY, CDR2 FYNNEI. The CDR3 nucleotides are TGTGCCAGTCGACAGGGGGCCTATGGCTACACCTTC. Residues: CASRQGAYGYTF.

J is TRBJ2-1 and V is TRBV15; 11 nucleotides match TRBD2. After removal of 5 bases from V and 9 bases from J, the junction contained 9 bases not matched to a gene. CDR3 length: 15 residues. CDR1 is LNHNV, CDR2 YYDKDF, per germline (reference sequence). CDR3 in amino acids: CATSFETSGIGEQFF. The DNA for the CDR3 is TGTGCCACCAGCTTCGAGACTAGCGGGATAGGTGAGCAGTTCTTC.

The rearrangement joins TRBV6-5 to TRBJ2-1, with TRBD2 matching over 13 bases. J lost 9 bases, V lost 5 bases, and 7 bases had no gene match. CDR1 is MNHEY, CDR2 SVGAGI, per germline. This CDR3 is 15 amino acids long. For the CDR3, the DNA is TGTGCCAGCAGTCCTGGGACTAGCGGGAAGGGTGAGCAGTTCTTC. Residues: CASSPGTSGKGEQFF.

The chain links TRBV5-1 to TRBJ1-5, with a weak D call TRBD1 (6 bases). The CDR3 is 15 residues long. Germline V gene data show CDR1 as SGHRS and CDR2 as YFSETQ. Deletions cut 2 bases from V and 2 bases from J, with 11 bases between. This CDR3 reads CASSLGTIGNQPQHF. The DNA for the CDR3 is TGCGCCAGCAGCTTAGGGACAATAGGCAATCAGCCCCAGCATTTT.

The chain couples TRBV28 to TRBJ1-5; D remains ambiguous. Trimming stripped 6 bases from V and 6 bases from J, with 18 bases between. In germline, CDR1 is MDHEN, CDR2 SYDVKM. The CDR3 is made up of 15 amino acids. CDR3 loop: CASSPADGVAQPQHF. The CDR3 region has the DNA TGTGCCAGCAGCCCCGCGGACGGGGTAGCTCAGCCCCAGCATTTT.

The rearrangement joins TRBV5-4 to TRBJ2-7, with 7 nucleotides matching TRBD1. V trimming: 4 bases; J trimming: 6 bases; junction bases outside the gene matches: 10. CDR1 SGHNT and CDR2 YYREEE come from the germline V gene (reference sequence). The CDR3 covers 14 residues. CDR3 nucleotide sequence: TGTGCCAGCAGCGTTTCCGACAGGGCCCTCGAGCAGTACTTC. Amino acids: CASSVSDRALEQYF.

The chain has TRBV23-1 and TRBJ2-7; TRBD1 aligns across 7 bases. TRBV23-1 is recorded as an ORF, its role being uncertain. The CDR3 length is 15 residues. The junction had 9 bases not matched to a gene; V was cut back by 3 bases and J by 4 bases. In nucleotides, the CDR3 is TGCGCCAGCAGTCAGTCCACCGGGACAGAGTACGAGCAGTACTTC. This sequence encodes CASSQSTGTEYEQYF.

The CDR3, as DNA: TGTGCCGCCGGGACAGGGACCGGGGAGCTGTTTTTT. Translated: CAAGTGTGELFF. The J gene is TRBJ2-2, the V gene TRBV13; 9 bases line up with TRBD1. J gave up 5 bases and V 11 bases, and 3 bases lay outside the gene matches. The CDR3 length is 12 residues. CDR1 PRHDT and CDR2 FYEKMQ come from the germline V gene (reference sequence).

This chain joins TRBV6-1 and TRBJ2-7; 7 positions match TRBD1. The CDR3 length is 15 residues. Germline CDR1 MNHNS, CDR2 SASEGT. V was pared by 5 bases and J by 0 bases, with 7 bases of the junction left unmatched. The chain's CDR3 is CASSPMGDSSYEQYF. The CDR3 nucleotides are TGTGCCAGCAGTCCTATGGGGGACAGCTCCTACGAGCAGTACTTC.

The V and J genes are TRBV5-1 and TRBJ2-1; 7 bases line up with TRBD2. The CDR3 sequence is 18 residues long. Unmatched junction bases numbered 21, after V lost 4 bases and J lost 8 bases. The germline V gene encodes CDR1 SGHRS and CDR2 YFSETQ. CDR3 in amino acids: CASSPGLVAGVVNHEQFF. In DNA form, the CDR3 reads TGCGCCAGCAGCCCAGGCCTTGTTGCGGGAGTAGTTAACCATGAGCAGTTCTTC.

The rearrangement links TRBV5-1 to TRBJ1-2, with no clear D. The CDR3 runs to 14 residues. Germline V gene lookup returns CDR1 SGHRS and CDR2 YFSETQ. V lost 1 base and J lost 3, with 10 bases in between. As DNA, the CDR3 is TGCGCCAGCAGCTTGACGGGTTTCGACTATGGCTACACCTTC. Translating it yields CASSLTGFDYGYTF.

This chain links TRBV11-2 with TRBJ2-7, with D tentatively TRBD1 (5 bases). V dropped 2 bases and J dropped 7 bases, with 15 bases sitting between them. This CDR3 comprises 14 residues. The germline V gene encodes CDR1 SGHAT and CDR2 FQNNGV. The CDR3 loop reads CASSLMAGKREQYF. The CDR3, as DNA: TGTGCCAGCAGCTTAATGGCAGGGAAAAGGGAGCAGTACTTC.

The rearrangement joins TRBV25-1 to TRBJ1-1; D is undetermined. The CDR3 is 13 residues long. The V gene's germline CDR1 is MGHDK and CDR2 SYGVNS. V lost 6 bases, J lost 0 bases, and 8 bases lay in between. The CDR3 DNA follows: TGTGCCAGCAGAAGTAGTCTGAACACTGAAGCTTTCTTT. Its protein is CASRSSLNTEAFF.

The rearrangement joins TRBV25-1 to TRBJ2-3; D gene unclear. Trimming stripped 5 bases from V and 0 bases from J, with 9 bases between. Germline CDR1 and CDR2: MGHDK and SYGVNS. The CDR3 length is 14 residues. CDR3 region: CASSRVVSTDTQYF. The CDR3 nucleotides read TGTGCCAGCAGTAGAGTGGTCAGCACAGATACGCAGTATTTT.